This entry concerns a single TCR beta chain. Its antigen is unknown. The data derive from a study of a mutant IDH1 vaccine in newly diagnosed glioma. On the study more broadly: Treated patients had a mean age of about 38 years and a 62.5% male, about 38% female split. Previous treatment comprised radiotherapy, temozolomide, or both, mostly both. Study conclusions and caveats: Pseudoprogression appears to have had no connection to changes in top peripheral T cell clonotypes.

V dropped 7 bases and J dropped 4; count of bases not matched to a gene: 8. The CDR3 extends over 15 amino acids. Germline V gives CDR1 SEHNR, CDR2 FQNEAQ (reference sequence). The repertoire was sequenced with immunoSEQ multiplex PCR; TCRdb's copy has only in-frame clones and lacks some. The sample has tens of thousands of clones; less than 85% are singletons. The sample's time point: week 11, during vaccination. Every vaccine dose comprised 300 ug of mutant IDH1 20-mer peptide plus topical imiquimod. V usage is TRBV7-9 and J usage is TRBJ1-1; TRBD1 matches at 11 bases. The sequenced sample was PBMCs, obtained from a glioma patient whose treatment included an IDH1 peptide vaccine. This receptor was taken from a man aged 25 to 40 with glioma. The CDR3 bases are TGTGCCAGCAACCTAGGACAGGGGGCGGGCACTGAAGCTTTCTTT. Its protein product is CASNLGQGAGTEAFF.